Listed below are T cell receptor beta chains from one sample, sequenced in a study of OX40 agonist ivuxolimab in advanced cancers. Only in-frame clones appear in the TCRdb table, and some are missing; sequencing was by immunoSEQ multiplex PCR. The sample includes roughly 40,000 clones, roughly 86% of them seen just once. Sequences were derived from CD4+ or CD8+ T cells sorted from blood, sampled in a trial of the OX40 agonist ivuxolimab. These receptors all come from an adult with an advanced solid tumor such as melanoma, head and neck, liver or kidney cancer. The conserved cysteine and the conserved F or W are not part of the CDR3 here.

cdr3_length: 13
v_call: TRBV25-1
j_call: TRBJ1-1
cdr3_aa: ASSLSGNGNTEAF

cdr3_length: 10
v_call: TRBV5-6
j_call: TRBJ2-2
cdr3_aa: ASSLWAGELF

cdr3_length: 9
v_call: TRBV7-9
j_call: TRBJ1-3
cdr3_aa: ASSPGNTIY

cdr3_length: 12
v_call: TRBV9
j_call: TRBJ2-3
cdr3_aa: ASSPWDFTDTQY

cdr3_length: 11
v_call: TRBV19
j_call: TRBJ2-5
cdr3_aa: ASSIRGEETQY

cdr3_length: 11
v_call: TRBV5-5
j_call: TRBJ2-7
cdr3_aa: ASSPLGDGEQY

cdr3_length: 16
v_call: TRBV18
j_call: TRBJ2-2
cdr3_aa: ASSPQMTGEFNTGELF

cdr3_length: 11
v_call: TRBV19
j_call: TRBJ1-1
cdr3_aa: ASSKPQSTEAF

cdr3_length: 12
v_call: TRBV23-1
j_call: TRBJ2-7
cdr3_aa: ASSPATTRNEQY

cdr3_length: 12
v_call: TRBV5-1
j_call: TRBJ1-1
cdr3_aa: ASSFRDGNTEAF

cdr3_length: 11
v_call: TRBV5-1
j_call: TRBJ2-5
cdr3_aa: ASSQRTKETQY

cdr3_length: 13
v_call: TRBV10-3
j_call: TRBJ1-5
cdr3_aa: AIRPESGGNQPQH

cdr3_length: 13
v_call: TRBV19
j_call: TRBJ1-3
cdr3_aa: ASRWAESSGNTIY

cdr3_length: 12
v_call: TRBV7-9
j_call: TRBJ1-2
cdr3_aa: ASSPTGGDYGYT

cdr3_length: 9
v_call: TRBV2
j_call: TRBJ2-1
cdr3_aa: ASSEDNEQF

cdr3_length: 13
v_call: TRBV7-9
j_call: TRBJ1-5
cdr3_aa: ASSLSMQGHQPQH

cdr3_length: 12
v_call: TRBV9
j_call: TRBJ2-2
cdr3_aa: ASSVGGRPGELF

cdr3_length: 12
v_call: TRBV9
j_call: TRBJ2-3
cdr3_aa: ASTSGMKADTQY

cdr3_length: 10
v_call: TRBV6-5
j_call: TRBJ2-5
cdr3_aa: ASSYGGETQY

cdr3_length: 14
v_call: TRBV4-2
j_call: TRBJ2-2
cdr3_aa: ASSRDGVGNTGELF

cdr3_length: 11
v_call: TRBV7-7
j_call: TRBJ2-3
cdr3_aa: ASSLSKTDTQY

cdr3_length: 12
v_call: TRBV7-3
j_call: TRBJ2-5
cdr3_aa: ASSQGGLAETQY

cdr3_length: 13
v_call: TRBV4-3
j_call: TRBJ1-2
cdr3_aa: ASSQERYGIYGYT

cdr3_length: 11
v_call: TRBV15
j_call: TRBJ2-5
cdr3_aa: ATSVGSMETQY

cdr3_length: 15
v_call: TRBV7-2
j_call: TRBJ2-2
cdr3_aa: ASSLGGQGVYTGELF

cdr3_length: 12
v_call: TRBV4-3
j_call: TRBJ1-6
cdr3_aa: ASTSGPSGSPLH

cdr3_length: 11
v_call: TRBV19
j_call: TRBJ1-2
cdr3_aa: ASSIGYPYGYT

cdr3_length: 10
v_call: TRBV25-1
j_call: TRBJ1-2
cdr3_aa: ASRINPYGYT

cdr3_length: 13
v_call: TRBV2
j_call: TRBJ1-5
cdr3_aa: ASSEWDRVNQPQH

cdr3_length: 11
v_call: TRBV7-2
j_call: TRBJ1-2
cdr3_aa: ASSPGTVYGYT

cdr3_length: 16
v_call: TRBV4-2
j_call: TRBJ1-1
cdr3_aa: ASSQEINGVPVNTEAF

cdr3_length: 14
v_call: TRBV7-9
j_call: TRBJ1-3
cdr3_aa: ASSPKENDSGNTIY

cdr3_length: 12
v_call: TRBV28
j_call: TRBJ1-5
cdr3_aa: ASSLDRSNQPQH

cdr3_length: 14
v_call: TRBV12-5
j_call: TRBJ2-1
cdr3_aa: ASGLVEGRAYNEQF

cdr3_length: 12
v_call: TRBV2
j_call: TRBJ1-2
cdr3_aa: ARTGTGGNYGYT

cdr3_length: 13
v_call: TRBV15
j_call: TRBJ1-1
cdr3_aa: ATSTTSRQNTEAF

cdr3_length: 9
v_call: TRBV28
j_call: TRBJ1-2
cdr3_aa: ASRGPYGYT

cdr3_length: 12
v_call: TRBV2
j_call: TRBJ1-1
cdr3_aa: ASSGTVLNTEAF

cdr3_length: 14
v_call: TRBV15
j_call: TRBJ2-2
cdr3_aa: ATSSPQGRGTGELF

cdr3_length: 13
v_call: TRBV7-9
j_call: TRBJ2-3
cdr3_aa: ASSLGDRGRDTQY